This T cell receptor beta chain originates from a study of blood T cell repertoires in COVID-19. Germline CDR1 is SGHAT and CDR2 is FQNNGV. V lost 4 bases, J lost 1 base, and 14 bases stayed unmatched. CDR3 length equals 18 residues. As processed by the authors: Reference gene primers were amplified, and this amplification served to estimate nucleated cell counts. Data came from immunoSEQ multiplex PCR; TCRdb stores just in-frame clones and leaves some out. V and J calls and clone size follow that table, whereas D and trimming were derived from the DNA. The table shows about 360,000 clones, with approximately 86% occurring only once.

The V call is TRBV11-2, the J call TRBJ2-3; 7 nucleotides align to TRBD1. The receptor comes from a human donor in a cohort sampled during active COVID-19. Specimen: peripheral blood. CDR3 sequence: CASSSQTQGPYGTDTQYF. The CDR3 bases are TGTGCCAGCAGCTCACAAACACAGGGGCCATATGGCACAGATACGCAGTATTTT.